Below, 20 T cell receptor beta chains from the same sample are listed, as sequenced in a study of cytomegalovirus exposure and HLA in healthy donors (TCRdb year 2017). Libraries came from the immunoSEQ multiplex PCR assay. A mixture of 60 forward primers for TCR Vbeta segments and 13 reverse primers for TCR Jbeta segments was used in the multiplex PCR. The source is immuneACCESS, and TCRdb retained only in-frame sequences with V and J called. Part of the clones is not carried over; for the studies checked, unresolved V genes explain less than half of this, and the remainder is unexplained. Recorded for this sample are around 160,000 clones; approximately 80% of them occurred a single time. Around 3% of the sample is held by the ten biggest clonotypes. The specimen was PBMCs. The receptor source for this set is a woman in her thirties or forties in good health and CMV-seropositive.

This clone was seen only once. The chain has TRBV5-4 and TRBJ2-1; 8 bases fit TRBD2. CDR3 length: 16 residues. CDR1 and CDR2 from the germline V gene are SGHNT and YYREEE (reference sequence). The ends lost 4 bases at V and 0 bases at J; junction bases unmatched: 6. The CDR3 sequence: CASSRGGTSSYNEQFF. The CDR3 coding sequence is TGTGCCAGCAGCCGGGGGGGGACTAGCTCCTACAATGAGCAGTTCTTC.

This clone came up once. The chain couples TRBV5-4 to TRBJ1-4, with a tentative D call TRBD1 (6 bases). V lost 0 bases to trimming and J lost 5 bases, with 14 bases between them. CDR1 and CDR2 from the germline V gene are SGHNT and YYREEE (reference sequence). This CDR3 has 16 amino acids. The CDR3 loop reads CASSLGRITGNEKLFF. The CDR3 DNA is TGTGCCAGCAGCTTGGGACGTATAACAGGGAATGAAAAACTGTTTTTT. The full variable domain, in which reference TRBV5-4 and TRBJ1-4 provide the parts outside the CDR3, is ETGVTQSPTHLIKTRGQQVTLRCSSQSGHNTVSWYQQALGQGPQFIFQYYREEENGRGNFPPRFSGLQFPNYSSELNVNALELDDSALYLCASSLGRITGNEKLFFGSGTQLSVL.

J is TRBJ1-3 and V is TRBV4-1, with 7 bases aligning to TRBD1. Looked up from germline, CDR1 is MGHRA and CDR2 is YSYEKL. Losses at the gene ends were 4 bases for V and 3 bases for J; bases not matched to a gene: 12. The CDR3 contains 17 residues. The CDR3 reads CASSPRTGSVIGNTIYF. The CDR3 nucleotides read TGCGCCAGCAGCCCGCGGACAGGATCGGTAATTGGAAACACCATATATTTT.

The genes are TRBV18 and TRBJ2-4, with D hard to call. Trimming pared 0 bases from V and 0 bases from J, leaving 9 bases between. Germline V gene data show CDR1 as KGHSH and CDR2 as LQKENI. The CDR3 loop spans 16 amino acids. In DNA form, the CDR3 reads TGTGCCAGCTCACCACCGTCTTTAGCAGCCAAAAACATTCAGTACTTC. Encoded protein: CASSPPSLAAKNIQYF.

This clone occurred once. The DNA of the CDR3 is TGCGCCAGCAGCTTGGGGGGACTAGCGGGGGTGGAGACCCAGTACTTC. It codes for CASSLGGLAGVETQYF. V and J are TRBV5-1 and TRBJ2-5; 14 bases line up with TRBD2. The CDR3 is made up of 16 amino acids. The germline V gene encodes CDR1 SGHRS and CDR2 YFSETQ. Losses at the gene ends were 0 bases for V and 5 bases for J; bases not matched to a gene: 3. Supplemented by reference TRBV5-1 and TRBJ2-5, the full variable domain reads KAGVTQTPRYLIKTRGQQVTLSCSPISGHRSVSWYQQTPGQGLQFLFEYFSETQRNKGNFPGRFSGRQFSNSRSEMNVSTLELGDSALYLCASSLGGLAGVETQYFGPGTRLLVL.

This clone was recorded a few times. The V and J genes are TRBV7-6 and TRBJ2-2, with TRBD1 matching over 7 bases. CDR1 SGHVS and CDR2 FNYEAQ come from the germline V gene. The CDR3 extends over 15 amino acids. Trimming took 5 bases from V and 0 from J; bases not matched to a gene: 3. The CDR3 bases are TGTGCCAGCAGCCCCACAGGGGCGAACACCGGGGAGCTGTTTTTT. This encodes CASSPTGANTGELFF. Together with reference TRBV7-6 and TRBJ2-2, the CDR3 gives the full variable domain: GAGVSQSPRYKVTKRGQDVALRCDPISGHVSLYWYRQALGQGPEFLTYFNYEAQQDKSGLPNDRFSAERPEGSISTLTIQRTEQRDSAMYRCASSPTGANTGELFFGEGSRLTVL.

The chain combines TRBV9 with TRBJ2-1, with D possibly TRBD1 on 6 matching bases. V was clipped by 4 bases and J by 8 bases, with 19 bases between them. Germline CDR1 is SGDLS and CDR2 is YYNGEE. The CDR3 consists of 15 residues. The CDR3 nucleotides read TGTGCCAGCAGCCCTAGTTTACAGGGAGTCGATGAGCAGTTCTTC. Protein sequence: CASSPSLQGVDEQFF.

The V and J genes are TRBV27 and TRBJ2-5, with TRBD1 as a possible D gene (5 bases). V was pared by 4 bases and J by 2 bases, with 11 bases between. The CDR3 spans 14 residues. Germline V gene sequence: CDR1 MNHEY, CDR2 SMNVEV (reference sequence). The CDR3, as DNA: TGTGCCAGCAGTTATATGGGGCAGCAAGAGACCCAGTACTTC. This gives the protein CASSYMGQQETQYF.

The V and J genes are TRBV30 and TRBJ2-7; D is undetermined. Germline V lookup: CDR1 GTSNPN, CDR2 SVGIG (reference sequence). This CDR3 spans 10 amino acids. Trimming shortened V by 5 bases and J by 7 bases, and 9 bases separated the two germline ends. CDR3 bases: TGTGCCTGGGGGTCCGGGGAGCAGTACTTC. This gives the protein CAWGSGEQYF.

This chain links TRBV11-2 with TRBJ2-5; 7 bases agree with TRBD2. The CDR3 has 14 residues. J was trimmed by 2 bases and V by 3 bases; bases with no gene match: 3. The V gene's germline CDR1 is SGHAT and CDR2 FQNNGV. CDR3 loop: CASSFTSEQETQYF. The CDR3 region has the DNA TGTGCCAGCAGCTTTACTAGCGAACAAGAGACCCAGTACTTC.

There are a few counts of this clone. This chain joins TRBV4-1 and TRBJ1-6; 7 bases are shared with TRBD1. CDR1 and CDR2 (germline): MGHRA, YSYEKL. The CDR3 is 16 residues long. Losses at the gene ends were 0 bases for V and 12 bases for J; bases not matched to a gene: 11. CDR3 sequence: CASSQDWATGEKPLHF. The CDR3 DNA reads TGCGCCAGCAGCCAAGATTGGGCCACAGGGGAAAAACCCCTCCACTTT.

The chain links TRBV6-5 to TRBJ1-2; tentative D call: TRBD1 (5 bases). The CDR3 is made up of 15 amino acids. V gave up 6 bases and J gave up 4 bases, with 18 bases separating them. The germline CDR1 and CDR2 sequences are MNHEY and SVGAGI. CDR3 sequence reads: CASRQGPKSFYGYTF. DNA for the CDR3: TGTGCCAGCAGGCAGGGTCCCAAATCTTTCTATGGCTACACCTTC.

V gene TRBV6-1 combines with J gene TRBJ2-7; 10 nucleotides align to TRBD1. Trimming removed 6 bases from V and 4 bases from J; junction bases left unmatched: 3. CDR1 and CDR2 (germline): MNHNS, SASEGT. CDR3 length equals 13 residues. In DNA form, the CDR3 reads TGTGCCAGCAGGACAGGGGGCAGGTACGAGCAGTACTTC. The encoded protein is CASRTGGRYEQYF.

This clone was seen only a few times. V gene TRBV30 combines with J gene TRBJ1-5, with a tentative D call TRBD1 (5 bases). Germline CDR1 reads GTSNPN; CDR2 reads SVGIG (reference sequence). CDR3 size: 15 residues. Trimming took 0 bases from V and 6 from J, leaving 15 bases between them. Here the CDR3 reads CAWSVLGSGGQPQHF. In DNA, the CDR3 is TGTGCCTGGAGTGTACTCGGCAGCGGGGGTCAGCCCCAGCATTTT.

This sequence joins TRBV2 and TRBJ2-5; D is perhaps TRBD1 (6 bases). The V end was cut by 0 bases, the J end by 2 bases, with 13 bases between. Germline loops: CDR1 SNHLY, CDR2 FYNNEI. The CDR3 is made up of 16 amino acids. CDR3: CASSEALQGWQETQYF. In nucleotides, the CDR3 is TGTGCCAGCAGTGAAGCGCTTCAGGGGTGGCAAGAGACCCAGTACTTC.

The chain has TRBV5-4 and TRBJ2-5; TRBD2 aligns across 14 bases. In germline, CDR1 is SGHNT, CDR2 YYREEE (reference sequence). The CDR3 loop spans 18 amino acids. J lost 0 bases, V lost 0 bases, and 4 bases had no gene match. The CDR3 loop reads CASSLGTSGGKYQETQYF. The CDR3 DNA sequence: TGTGCCAGCAGCTTGGGGACTAGCGGGGGGAAATACCAAGAGACCCAGTACTTC.

As for this clone: The same CDR3 is also encoded by other DNA sequences in this sample. The V call is TRBV5-4, the J call TRBJ2-1; D remains unclear. Germline lookup yields CDR1 SGHNT and CDR2 YYREEE (reference sequence). The CDR3 sequence is 11 residues long. Trimming pared 2 bases from V and 7 bases from J, leaving 4 bases between. CDR3 region: CASSFVNEQFF. DNA for the CDR3: TGTGCCAGCAGCTTCGTTAATGAGCAGTTCTTC.

This clone was picked up one time. This sequence joins TRBV6-6 and TRBJ2-5; the D gene is possibly TRBD2 (6 bases). Germline V lookup: CDR1 MNHNY, CDR2 SVGAGI (reference sequence). The V end lost 5 bases, the J end lost 0 bases, and 13 bases lay between the germline ends. The CDR3 sequence is 15 residues long. The CDR3 spells CASSHGAGNQETQYF. CDR3 bases: TGTGCCAGCAGTCACGGGGCGGGAAACCAAGAGACCCAGTACTTC.

V is TRBV27 and J is TRBJ2-3; TRBD2 matches at 10 bases. Germline lookup yields CDR1 MNHEY and CDR2 SMNVEV (reference sequence). The CDR3 length is 16 residues. Trimming removed 5 bases from V and 0 bases from J; junction bases left unmatched: 5. The CDR3 region has the DNA TGTGCCAGCAGTCTGGGACTAGCGTATAGCACAGATACGCAGTATTTT. Amino acids: CASSLGLAYSTDTQYF.

This clone was seen a single time. The rearrangement joins TRBV7-8 to TRBJ1-3; D call uncertain. Looked up from germline, CDR1 is SGHVS and CDR2 is FQNEAQ. V lost 2 bases and J 5 bases, leaving 10 bases between the germline ends. CDR3 length: 14 residues. Here the CDR3 reads CASSLREDRNTIYF. The CDR3 nucleotides are TGTGCCAGCAGCTTAAGAGAAGATAGAAACACCATATATTTT.